Each of the 5 T cell receptor beta chains below was sequenced from the same sample in a study of shared clonotypes between healthy human individuals. The method was immunoSEQ multiplex PCR; TCRdb's version includes in-frame clones alone and lacks a portion of them. Of approximately 2,300,000 clones listed, 85% to 95% are singletons. The sequenced sample consisted of naive CD4+ T cells from PBMCs. Subset indicated: CD45RA+ positively selected. The receptors originated from a young man in good health. Some clones in this sample may be carry-over from other donors' samples.

In nucleotides, the CDR3 is TGTGCCAGTGGAAGGACTAGCGGGCCCTACGAGCAGTACTTC. This codes for CASGRTSGPYEQYF. This chain connects TRBV19 to TRBJ2-7; 11 bases map to TRBD2. The CDR3 extends over 14 amino acids. V trimming: 8 bases; J trimming: 2 bases; junction bases outside the gene matches: 5. Per germline, CDR1 LNHDA and CDR2 SQIVND (reference sequence).

This clone was recorded once. The same CDR3 is also encoded by other DNA sequences in this sample. The chain links TRBV18 to TRBJ2-5; D might be TRBD1 (6 bases). Trimming removed 3 bases from V and 5 bases from J, with 13 bases in between. CDR3 length: 14 residues. Germline values: CDR1 KGHSH, CDR2 LQKENI. This CDR3 reads CASSPLAGEETQYF. CDR3 nucleotides: TGTGCCAGCTCACCCCTGGCAGGGGAGGAGACCCAGTACTTC.

The rearrangement uses TRBV28 and TRBJ2-7; TRBD1 matches at 8 bases. CDR3 length: 15 amino acids. The V segment lost 6 bases and the J segment 3 bases; nucleotides outside the gene matches: 10. CDR1 MDHEN and CDR2 SYDVKM come from the germline V gene. The CDR3 loop reads CASSRTGSGGYEQYF. DNA for the CDR3: TGTGCCAGCAGCAGGACAGGGTCTGGGGGCTACGAGCAGTACTTC.

The chain links TRBV2 to TRBJ1-6; TRBD1 aligns across 7 bases. The V segment lost 6 bases and the J segment 7 bases; nucleotides outside the gene matches: 9. This CDR3 comprises 15 residues. Germline CDR1 reads SNHLY; CDR2 reads FYNNEI. The CDR3 nucleotides are TGTGCCAGCAGGGGGCGGGACAGCCGGAATTCACCCCTCCACTTT. Translated: CASRGRDSRNSPLHF. Based on the CDR3 plus reference TRBV2 and TRBJ1-6, the full variable domain is EPEVTQTPSHQVTQMGQEVILRCVPISNHLYFYWYRQILGQKVEFLVSFYNNEISEKSEIFDDQFSVERPDGSNFTLKIRSTKLEDSAMYFCASRGRDSRNSPLHFGNGTRLTVT.

Note on this clone: This CDR3 is also generated by other DNA sequences in the sample. The chain recombines TRBV28 with TRBJ1-2, with a possible D match to TRBD1 (5 bases). Looked up from germline, CDR1 is MDHEN and CDR2 is SYDVKM. The CDR3 is made up of 14 amino acids. The V end was cut by 5 bases, the J end by 4 bases, with 14 bases between. CDR3 coding DNA: TGTGCCAGCAGTCCCCCCCCAAGGGGCTATGGCTACACCTTC. This gives the protein CASSPPPRGYGYTF.